This passage covers 9 T cell receptor beta chains from one sample sequenced in a study of human T cells and chemical hapten exposure. The sample's time point: pre-sensitization, week 0. Treatment in this sample: therapeutic diphenylcyclopropenone sensitization with weekly scalp DPC. One entry per CDR3 protein, called by TCRdb with MiXCR from the RACE reads. The sample lists tens of thousands of distinct CDR3 sequences, about 10% occurring once. Sequenced material: whole blood, taken in connection with sensitization to the hapten diphenylcyclopropenone (DPC). The receptors shown here come from a woman aged 45-60 years with alopecia areata. Some clones in this sample may be carry-over from other donors' samples.

There are many counts of this clonotype. The V gene is TRBV7-2, the J gene TRBJ2-7, with TRBD1 as a possible D gene (6 bases). CDR3 size: 16 residues. The ends were cut back, 3 bases at V and 5 bases at J, with 20 bases in the middle. Germline V gives CDR1 SGHTA, CDR2 FQGNSA. CDR3 bases: TGTGCCAGCAGCTTCAGGGGTGGGCAGGGGCCCCACGAGCAGTACTTC. Its translation is CASSFRGGQGPHEQYF. Full variable domain (outside the CDR3, taken from reference TRBV7-2 and TRBJ2-7): GAGVSQSPSNKVTEKGKDVELRCDPISGHTALYWYRQSLGQGLEFLIYFQGNSAPDKSGLPSDRFSAERTGGSVSTLTIQRTQQEDSAVYLCASSFRGGQGPHEQYFGPGTRLTVT.

This clonotype was recorded at least ten times. The DNA for the CDR3 is TGTGCCAGCAGGGAGTCCGGGACAGGGGCCTACGAGCAGTACTTC. This gives the protein CASRESGTGAYEQYF. V and J are TRBV12-3 or TRBV12-4 and TRBJ2-7; the match to TRBD1 covers 10 bases. J was trimmed by 2 bases and V by 6 bases; bases with no gene match: 7. The CDR3 is made up of 15 amino acids.

The rearrangement joins TRBV18 to TRBJ2-1; unclear D gene. The CDR3 runs 12 residues. Trimming removed 1 base from V and 7 bases from J, with 5 bases in between. Germline V gene sequence: CDR1 KGHSH, CDR2 LQKENI. CDR3 region: CASSPLGNEQFF. The CDR3 DNA follows: TGTGCCAGCTCACCACTAGGAAATGAGCAGTTCTTC.

Concerning this clonotype itself: A read error may explain this, as a much larger clone is one base away. CDR3 in DNA: TGTGCCAGCAGCGTCAGGGGAAACCAGAGCACTGAAGCTTTCTTT. Translation gives CASSVRGNQSTEAFF. This sequence joins TRBV9 and TRBJ1-1, with D possibly matching TRBD1 (6 bases). V gave up 2 bases and J gave up 4 bases, with 15 bases separating them. Germline lookup yields CDR1 SGDLS and CDR2 YYNGEE. CDR3 length: 15 amino acids.

The V call is TRBV7-3, the J call TRBJ1-1, with D perhaps TRBD1 (5 bases). The germline V and J ends were trimmed by 1 base and 3 bases, with 12 bases remaining between them. The germline V gene encodes CDR1 SGHTA and CDR2 FQGTGA. The CDR3 covers 15 residues. The CDR3 coding sequence is TGTGCCAGCAGCTTAAATCCAGGGAGGGACACTGAAGCTTTCTTT. Translation: CASSLNPGRDTEAFF.

The chain uses TRBV4-1 and TRBJ2-1; 13 nucleotides agree with TRBD2. The J segment lost 10 bases and the V segment lost 3 bases, leaving 6 bases of the junction unmatched. The CDR3 sequence is 15 residues long. Germline V gene data show CDR1 as MGHRA and CDR2 as YSYEKL. The CDR3 here is CASSQTSGRLREQFF. CDR3 in DNA: TGCGCCAGCAGCCAGACTAGCGGGAGGCTTCGGGAGCAGTTCTTC.

This chain joins TRBV20-1 and TRBJ1-1; maybe TRBD1 (5 bases). Germline V gene data show CDR1 as DFQATT and CDR2 as SNEGSKA (reference sequence). This CDR3 contains 14 residues. The CDR3 reads CSKRRAGLDTEAFF. CDR3 DNA: TGCAGCAAGAGGCGGGCAGGGTTAGATACTGAAGCTTTCTTT.

This clonotype was found a few times. The chain combines TRBV5-1 with TRBJ2-5; D assignment may be TRBD1 or TRBD2 (6 bases each). Deletions cut 4 bases from V and 3 bases from J, with 16 bases between. This CDR3 is 15 amino acids long. The germline CDR1 and CDR2 sequences are SGHRS and YFSETQ. In nucleotides, the CDR3 is TGCGCCAGCAGCCAAGGGGGGCGGCAGAAAGAGACCCAGTACTTC. Amino acids: CASSQGGRQKETQYF.

V gene TRBV11-3 combines with J gene TRBJ2-5; 8 bases map to TRBD1. The CDR3 is made up of 15 amino acids. Trimming removed 5 bases from V and 5 bases from J; junction bases left unmatched: 10. Germline-derived CDR1 and CDR2 are SGHNT and YENEEA. The CDR3 DNA reads TGTGCCAGCAGCCCGAAGGGACAGGAGGTGGAGACCCAGTACTTC. This encodes CASSPKGQEVETQYF.